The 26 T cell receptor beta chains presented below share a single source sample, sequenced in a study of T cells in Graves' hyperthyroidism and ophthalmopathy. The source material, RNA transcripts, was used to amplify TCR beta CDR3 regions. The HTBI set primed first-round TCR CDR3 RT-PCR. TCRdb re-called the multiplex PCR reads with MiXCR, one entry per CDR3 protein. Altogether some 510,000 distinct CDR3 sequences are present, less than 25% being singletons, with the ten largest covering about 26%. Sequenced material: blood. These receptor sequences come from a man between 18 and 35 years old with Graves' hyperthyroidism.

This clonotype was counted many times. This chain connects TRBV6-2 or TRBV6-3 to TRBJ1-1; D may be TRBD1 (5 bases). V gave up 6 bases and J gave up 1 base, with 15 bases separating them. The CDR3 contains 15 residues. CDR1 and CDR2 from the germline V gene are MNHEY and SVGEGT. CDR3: CASRTHGGGNTEAFF. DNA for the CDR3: TGTGCCAGCAGAACCCACGGGGGGGGGAACACTGAAGCTTTCTTT.

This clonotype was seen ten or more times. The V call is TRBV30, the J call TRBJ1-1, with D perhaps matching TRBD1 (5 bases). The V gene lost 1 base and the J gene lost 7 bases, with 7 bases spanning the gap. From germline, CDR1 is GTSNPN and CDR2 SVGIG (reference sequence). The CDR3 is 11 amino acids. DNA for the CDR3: TGTGCCTGGAGTGGAGACAGTGAAGCTTTCTTT. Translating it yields CAWSGDSEAFF.

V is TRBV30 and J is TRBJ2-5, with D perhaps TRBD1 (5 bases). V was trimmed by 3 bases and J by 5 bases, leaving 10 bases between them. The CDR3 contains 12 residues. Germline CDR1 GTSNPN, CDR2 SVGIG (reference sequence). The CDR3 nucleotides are TGTGCCTGGAGCGACAGTTCGGAGACCCAGTACTTC. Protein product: CAWSDSSETQYF.

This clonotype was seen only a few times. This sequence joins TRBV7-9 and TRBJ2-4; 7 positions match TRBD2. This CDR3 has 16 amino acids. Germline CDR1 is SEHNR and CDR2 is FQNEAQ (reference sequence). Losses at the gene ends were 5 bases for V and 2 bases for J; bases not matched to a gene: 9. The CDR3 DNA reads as TGTGCCAGCAGCAATCGAACCGGGAGGTCCAAAAACATTCAGTACTTC. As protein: CASSNRTGRSKNIQYF.

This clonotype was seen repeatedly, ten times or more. CDR3 in DNA: TGTGCCACCAGTGATTTGCCTGAGTCATTTCAGTACTTC. Protein sequence: CATSDLPESFQYF. The chain has TRBV24-1 and TRBJ2-4; no definite D call. The CDR3 contains 13 residues. The germline V gene has CDR1 KGHDR and CDR2 SFDVKD. The V and J ends lost 0 bases and 11 bases respectively, with 10 bases between them.

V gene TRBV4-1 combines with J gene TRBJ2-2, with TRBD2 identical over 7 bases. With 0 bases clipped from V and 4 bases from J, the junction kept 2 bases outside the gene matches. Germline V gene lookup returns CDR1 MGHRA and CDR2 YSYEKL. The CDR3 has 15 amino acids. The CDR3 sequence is CASSQEGGGTGELFF. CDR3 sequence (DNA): TGCGCCAGCAGCCAAGAGGGGGGGGGCACCGGGGAGCTGTTTTTT.

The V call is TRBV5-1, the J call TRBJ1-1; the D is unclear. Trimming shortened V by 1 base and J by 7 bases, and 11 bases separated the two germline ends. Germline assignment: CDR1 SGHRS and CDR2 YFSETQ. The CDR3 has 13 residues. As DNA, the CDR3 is TGCGCCAGCAGCTTGAGTCCCCCTCTTGAAGCTTTCTTT. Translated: CASSLSPPLEAFF.

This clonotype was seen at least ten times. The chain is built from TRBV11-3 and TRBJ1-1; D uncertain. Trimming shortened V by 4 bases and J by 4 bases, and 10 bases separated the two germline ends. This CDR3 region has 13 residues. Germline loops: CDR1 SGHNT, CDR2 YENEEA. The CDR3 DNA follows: TGTGCCAGCAGCTCGTCCCCTGGCACTGAAGCTTTCTTT. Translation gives CASSSSPGTEAFF. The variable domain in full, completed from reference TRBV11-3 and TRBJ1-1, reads EAGVVQSPRYKIIEKKQPVAFWCNPISGHNTLYWYLQNLGQGPELLIRYENEEAVDDSQLPKDRFSAERLKGVDSTLKIQPAELGDSAVYLCASSSSPGTEAFFGQGTRLTVV.

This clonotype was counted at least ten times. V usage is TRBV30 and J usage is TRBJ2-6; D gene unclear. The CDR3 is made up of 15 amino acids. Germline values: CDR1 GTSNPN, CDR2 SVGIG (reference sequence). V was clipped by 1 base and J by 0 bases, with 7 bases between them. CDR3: CAWSEHSSGANVLTF. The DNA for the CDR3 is TGTGCCTGGAGTGAGCATAGCTCTGGGGCCAACGTCCTGACTTTC.

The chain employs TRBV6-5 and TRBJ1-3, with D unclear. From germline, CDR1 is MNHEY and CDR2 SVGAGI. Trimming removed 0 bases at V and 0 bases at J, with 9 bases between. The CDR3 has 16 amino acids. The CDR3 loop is CASSYSGVGSGNTIYF. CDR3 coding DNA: TGTGCCAGCAGTTACTCAGGCGTCGGCTCTGGAAACACCATATATTTT.

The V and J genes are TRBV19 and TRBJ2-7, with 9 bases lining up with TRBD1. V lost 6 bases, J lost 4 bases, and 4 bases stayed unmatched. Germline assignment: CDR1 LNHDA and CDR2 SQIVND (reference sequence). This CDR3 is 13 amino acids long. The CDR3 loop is CASRSDRGYEQYF. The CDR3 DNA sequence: TGTGCCAGTAGGTCCGACAGGGGGTACGAGCAGTACTTC.

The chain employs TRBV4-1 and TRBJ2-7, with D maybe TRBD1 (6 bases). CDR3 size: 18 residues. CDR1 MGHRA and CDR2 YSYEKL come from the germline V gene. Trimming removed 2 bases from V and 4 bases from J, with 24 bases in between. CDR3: CASSQQSLRHEGDYEQYF. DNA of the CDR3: TGCGCCAGCAGCCAACAATCCCTAAGACACGAGGGGGATTACGAGCAGTACTTC.

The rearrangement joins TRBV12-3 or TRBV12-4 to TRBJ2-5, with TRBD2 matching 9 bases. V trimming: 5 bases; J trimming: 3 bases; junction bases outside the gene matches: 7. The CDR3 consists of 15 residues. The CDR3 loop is CASSRQAGGKETQYF. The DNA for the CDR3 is TGTGCCAGCAGTAGGCAAGCGGGGGGAAAAGAGACCCAGTACTTC.

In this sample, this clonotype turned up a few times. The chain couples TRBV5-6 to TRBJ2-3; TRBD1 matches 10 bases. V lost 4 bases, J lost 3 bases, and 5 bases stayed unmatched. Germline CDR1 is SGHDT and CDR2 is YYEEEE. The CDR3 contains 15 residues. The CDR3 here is CASSRDRGGTDTQYF. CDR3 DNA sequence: TGTGCCAGCAGCCGGGACAGGGGAGGTACAGATACGCAGTATTTT.

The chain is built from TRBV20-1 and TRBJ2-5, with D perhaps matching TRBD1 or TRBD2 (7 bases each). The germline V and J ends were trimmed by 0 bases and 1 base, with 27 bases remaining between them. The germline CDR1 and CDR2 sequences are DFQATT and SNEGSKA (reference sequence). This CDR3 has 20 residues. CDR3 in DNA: TGCAGTGCTAGAGATTCAGGGGGGGGCCTGACAGCCACAATCCAAGAGACCCAGTACTTC. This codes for CSARDSGGGLTATIQETQYF.

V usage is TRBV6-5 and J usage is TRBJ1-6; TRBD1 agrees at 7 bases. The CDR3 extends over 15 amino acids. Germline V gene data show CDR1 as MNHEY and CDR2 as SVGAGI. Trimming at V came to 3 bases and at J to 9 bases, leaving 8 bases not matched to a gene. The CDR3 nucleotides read TGTGCCAGCAGTTATTCGACAGGGTACGGTTCACCCCTCCACTTT. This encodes CASSYSTGYGSPLHF.

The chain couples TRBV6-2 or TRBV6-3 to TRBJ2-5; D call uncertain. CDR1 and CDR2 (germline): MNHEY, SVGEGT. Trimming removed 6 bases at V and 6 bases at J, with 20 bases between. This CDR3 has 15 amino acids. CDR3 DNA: TGTGCCAGCAGCAAGATCCCGGGCCCCCCGAAGACCCAGTACTTC. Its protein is CASSKIPGPPKTQYF.

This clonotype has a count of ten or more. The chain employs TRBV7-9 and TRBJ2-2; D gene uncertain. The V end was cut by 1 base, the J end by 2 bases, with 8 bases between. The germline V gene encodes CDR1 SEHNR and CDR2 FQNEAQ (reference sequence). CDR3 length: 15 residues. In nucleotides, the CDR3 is TGTGCCAGCAGCTTAGGGCAAGCTAACACCGGGGAGCTGTTTTTT. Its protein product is CASSLGQANTGELFF.

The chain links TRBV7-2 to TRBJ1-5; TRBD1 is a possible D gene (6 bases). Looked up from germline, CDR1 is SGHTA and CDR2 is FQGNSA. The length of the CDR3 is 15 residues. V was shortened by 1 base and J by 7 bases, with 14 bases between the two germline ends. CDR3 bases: TGTGCCAGCAGCTTAGGTACAGGGCCTCAACAGCCCCAGCATTTT. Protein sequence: CASSLGTGPQQPQHF.

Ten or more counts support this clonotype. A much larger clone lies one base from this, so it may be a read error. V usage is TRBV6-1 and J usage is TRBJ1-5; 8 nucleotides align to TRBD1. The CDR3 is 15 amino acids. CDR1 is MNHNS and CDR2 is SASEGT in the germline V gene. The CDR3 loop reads CASSKDRGLNQPRHF. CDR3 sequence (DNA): TGTGCCAGCAGTAAAGACAGGGGATTGAATCAGCCCCGGCATTTT.

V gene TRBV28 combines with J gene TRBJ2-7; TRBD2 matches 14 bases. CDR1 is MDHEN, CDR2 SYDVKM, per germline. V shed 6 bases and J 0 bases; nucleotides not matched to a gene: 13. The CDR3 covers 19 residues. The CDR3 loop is CASSYHWTSGGIRSYEQYF. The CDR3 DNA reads TGTGCCAGCAGCTACCACTGGACTAGCGGGGGGATCCGCTCCTACGAGCAGTACTTC.

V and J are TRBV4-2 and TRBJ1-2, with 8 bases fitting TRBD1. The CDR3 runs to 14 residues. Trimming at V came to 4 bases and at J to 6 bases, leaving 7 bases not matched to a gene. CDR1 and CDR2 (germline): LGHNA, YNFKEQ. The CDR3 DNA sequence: TGTGCCAGCAGCCCCCGGACAGGGAGGGATGGCTACACCTTC. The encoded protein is CASSPRTGRDGYTF.

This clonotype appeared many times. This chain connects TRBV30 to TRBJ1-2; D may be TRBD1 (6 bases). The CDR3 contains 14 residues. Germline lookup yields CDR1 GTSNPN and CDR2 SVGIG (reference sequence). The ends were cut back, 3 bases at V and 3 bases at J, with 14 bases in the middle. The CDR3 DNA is TGTGCCTGGAGGGTAGGGGGATCTCACTATGGCTACACCTTC. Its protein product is CAWRVGGSHYGYTF. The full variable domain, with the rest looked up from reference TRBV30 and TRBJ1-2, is SQTIHQWPATLVQPVGSPLSLECTVEGTSNPNLYWYRQAAGRGLQLLFYSVGIGQISSEVPQNLSASRPQDRQFILSSKKLLLSDSGFYLCAWRVGGSHYGYTFGSGTRLTVV.

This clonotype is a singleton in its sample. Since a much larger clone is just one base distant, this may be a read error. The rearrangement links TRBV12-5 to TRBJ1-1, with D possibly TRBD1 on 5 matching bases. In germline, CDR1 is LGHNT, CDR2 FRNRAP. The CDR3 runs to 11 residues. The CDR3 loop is CASAHGTESFF. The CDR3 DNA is TGTGCTAGTGCCCATGGGACTGAATCTTTCTTT.

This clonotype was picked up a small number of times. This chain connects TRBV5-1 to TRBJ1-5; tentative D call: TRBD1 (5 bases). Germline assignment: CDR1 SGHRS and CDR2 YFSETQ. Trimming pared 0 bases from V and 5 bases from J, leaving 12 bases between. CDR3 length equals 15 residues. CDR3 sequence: CASSLDGRGDQPQHF. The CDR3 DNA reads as TGCGCCAGCAGCTTGGATGGTAGGGGAGATCAGCCCCAGCATTTT.

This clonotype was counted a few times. The CDR3 sequence: CASSIQRGSSYEQYF. The DNA of the CDR3 is TGTGCCAGCAGCATCCAGCGGGGGAGCTCCTACGAGCAGTACTTC. This sequence joins TRBV7-9 and TRBJ2-7; 8 nucleotides line up with TRBD2. This CDR3 region has 15 residues. Germline lookup yields CDR1 SEHNR and CDR2 FQNEAQ (reference sequence). The trim removed 5 bases at V and 0 bases at J, leaving 6 bases unmatched.